These T cell receptor beta chains were read from a single sample in a study of blood T cells in healthy people across ages. TCRdb re-analysed the 5' RACE reads in MiXCR, keeping a single row per CDR3 protein. This table holds about 900,000 distinct CDR3 sequences, about 62% found once. The sequenced sample was blood. Source of these receptors: a young man in good health. CDR3s include the opening cysteine and the closing phenylalanine or tryptophan. A D gene is named only where the DNA matches it firmly. Some rows have no size entry. The others give once, few or many, or a class for an expanded clone.

d_gene	v_gene	len	j_gene	abundance	CDR3nt	CDR3aa
-	TRBV2	15	TRBJ2-1	once	TGTGCCAGCAGTGAAACGTCAGGGCCCTACAATGAGCAGTTCTTC	CASSETSGPYNEQFF
-	TRBV6-6	17	TRBJ2-4	-	TGTGCCAGCAGCCTACGGAAAGGGGCGGACGCCAAAAACATTCAGTACTTC	CASSLRKGADAKNIQYF
-	TRBV7-2	14	TRBJ2-1	-	TGTGCCAGCAGCTTCCCGACTAGTTCGGGTGAGCAGTTCTTC	CASSFPTSSGEQFF
TRBD1	TRBV12-3/TRBV12-4	14	TRBJ1-5	-	TGTGCCAGCAGCTCACAGGGGGCCGCTCAGCCCCAGCATTTT	CASSSQGAAQPQHF
TRBD1	TRBV6-2/TRBV6-3	15	TRBJ1-6	-	TGTGCCAGCTGCCCCGCGGGACAGGGGAATTCACCCCTCCACTTT	CASCPAGQGNSPLHF
TRBD1	TRBV5-4	15	TRBJ2-7	-	TGTGCCAGCAGCATGGTCCCGGGACAGATAAACGAGCAGTACTTC	CASSMVPGQINEQYF
-	TRBV10-3	17	TRBJ2-1	few	TGTGCCATCAGTGAGTCAAGAGGTGGGACAAAGTACAATGAGCAGTTCTTC	CAISESRGGTKYNEQFF
-	TRBV21-1	16	TRBJ1-5	-	TGTGCCAGCAGACCCCAAGACAGCTATAGCAATCAGCCCCAGCATTTT	CASRPQDSYSNQPQHF
-	TRBV7-2	13	TRBJ2-7	-	TGTGCCAGCAGCTTAAGCACAGGGACCGAGCAGTACTTC	CASSLSTGTEQYF
TRBD2	TRBV6-2/TRBV6-3	14	TRBJ2-7	-	TGTGCCGGCAGTTACTCTAGCGGGGACTACGAGCAGTACTTC	CAGSYSSGDYEQYF
TRBD1	TRBV5-4	15	TRBJ2-1	-	TGTGCCAGCAGCTTGGGTGACAGGGAAATTAATGAGCAGTTCTTC	CASSLGDREINEQFF
-	TRBV12-3/TRBV12-4	15	TRBJ2-5	-	TGTGCCAGCAGTCCCCGGGACATTCGCCAAGAGACCCAGTACTTC	CASSPRDIRQETQYF
TRBD2	TRBV29-1	15	TRBJ2-1	-	TGCAGCGTGGATCTAGCGGGGGCTGTACTTTGTGAGCAGTTCTTC	CSVDLAGAVLCEQFF
TRBD1	TRBV27	14	TRBJ2-4	-	TGTGCCAGCAGTTCTGGCAGGGGGCTTGACATTCAGTACTTC	CASSSGRGLDIQYF
TRBD1	TRBV11-2	16	TRBJ1-1	few	TGTGCCAGCAGCAAAGGAAACAGGGGGCGCCGGACTGAAGCTTTCTTT	CASSKGNRGRRTEAFF
-	TRBV5-6	15	TRBJ1-6	-	TGTGCCAGCACCCGAGGTTGGGGGCGCGATTCACCCCTCCACTTT	CASTRGWGRDSPLHF
-	TRBV4-3	12	TRBJ2-5	-	TGCGCCAGCAGCCAGATGGGTTCGGCGCAGTACTTC	CASSQMGSAQYF
-	TRBV4-3	14	TRBJ2-7	-	TGCGCCAGCAGCCAAGATTCGGATAGCCCCGAGCAGTACTTC	CASSQDSDSPEQYF
-	TRBV20-1	15	TRBJ2-3	-	TGCAGTGCTAGAGAGGAGCTAGTGCCGACAGATACGCAGTATTTT	CSAREELVPTDTQYF
-	TRBV6-1	13	TRBJ2-1	-	TGTGCCAGCAACCCACAGGGATTCAATGAGCAGTTCTTC	CASNPQGFNEQFF
-	TRBV20-1	17	TRBJ2-2	-	TGCAGTGCTAGGAGGGGGGGGGCTGCTTCGAACACCGGGGAGCTGTTTTTT	CSARRGGAASNTGELFF
-	TRBV4-3	13	TRBJ1-2	-	TGCGCCAGCAGCCGGGTTGATTCCTATGGCTACACCTTC	CASSRVDSYGYTF
-	TRBV4-3	16	TRBJ2-7	-	TGCGCCAGCAGCCGCGGGGGGCGGAACAGGGGCAACGAGCAGTACTTC	CASSRGGRNRGNEQYF
-	TRBV14	13	TRBJ2-1	-	TGTGCCAGCAGCCTTTACAGGGTAAGGGAGCAGTTCTTC	CASSLYRVREQFF
-	TRBV20-1	15	TRBJ1-1	few	TGCAGTGCCCGCACGACGGCTTATATGAACACTGAAGCTTTCTTT	CSARTTAYMNTEAFF
TRBD2	TRBV20-1	15	TRBJ2-7	-	TGCGGTGCTACGAACCGACTAGCGGGGCAGGACGAGCAGTACTTC	CGATNRLAGQDEQYF
-	TRBV7-2	15	TRBJ1-5	-	TGTGCCAGCAGCTCACACAGGGACCCGAAATCGCCCCAGCATTTT	CASSSHRDPKSPQHF
-	TRBV3-1	20	TRBJ2-4	few	TGTGCCAGCAGCCAGAGAACGGGCCCTGCACTAACAGAAGCCAAAAACATTCAGTACTTC	CASSQRTGPALTEAKNIQYF
TRBD2	TRBV20-1	14	TRBJ2-7	once	TGCAGTGCTAGAGATGGGCTAGCGGGCTACGAGCAGTACTTC	CSARDGLAGYEQYF
TRBD2	TRBV29-1	16	TRBJ2-5	-	TGCAGCGTTGAAGACCCCCAGCGGGGGGGCCGGTGGACCCAGTACTTC	CSVEDPQRGGRWTQYF
-	TRBV14	15	TRBJ2-5	-	TGTGCCAGCAGCCAATTGACGGGGCTACAAGAGACCCAGTACTTC	CASSQLTGLQETQYF
TRBD2	TRBV12-3/TRBV12-4	15	TRBJ2-3	many	TGTGCCAGCAACTCAATCCGGGGGGGAACAGATACGCAGTATTTT	CASNSIRGGTDTQYF
-	TRBV29-1	13	TRBJ2-1	-	TGCAGCGCATGGGAGGGGGCGATTGATGAGCAGTTCTTC	CSAWEGAIDEQFF
-	TRBV20-1	12	TRBJ2-5	once	TGCAGTGCTAGCACCTTTCAAGAGACCCAGTACTTC	CSASTFQETQYF
-	TRBV10-3	15	TRBJ1-2	once	TGTGCCATCAGTGAGTCTATTGGGGGCTCCTATGGCTACACCTTC	CAISESIGGSYGYTF
-	TRBV7-9	15	TRBJ2-3	few	TGTGCCAGCAGCTCCCTCGGCCCCCGGACAGATACGCAGTATTTT	CASSSLGPRTDTQYF